These 17 T cell receptor beta chains share one sample of origin, sequenced in a study of T cell repertoires in cytomegalovirus infection. Antigens for these TCRs are unknown. TCRdb itself ran the reads through MiXCR, one entry per CDR3 protein. The sample lists about 900,000 distinct CDR3 sequences, roughly 31% occurring once. The sequencing here drew on cultured CD8+ T cells from PBMCs, taken from culture after CMV antigen stimulation. All receptors come from a human donor in good health (CMV status not recorded). Some clones in this sample may be carry-over from other donors' samples.

This chain joins TRBV27 and TRBJ1-6; 7 bases agree with TRBD1. The CDR3 loop spans 14 amino acids. Germline V gene data show CDR1 as MNHEY and CDR2 as SMNVEV (reference sequence). Trimming at V came to 10 bases and at J to 7 bases, leaving 10 bases not matched to a gene. CDR3 coding DNA: TGTGCCACCCGCCCCGGGACAGTAAATTCACCCCTCCACTTT. It codes for CATRPGTVNSPLHF.

V usage is TRBV6-1 and J usage is TRBJ2-7; TRBD2 aligns across 7 bases. CDR3 length: 15 residues. V shed 2 bases and J 3 bases; nucleotides not matched to a gene: 7. CDR1 and CDR2 (germline): MNHNS, SASEGT. CDR3 loop: CASSEPRGRDYEQYV. The CDR3 DNA reads as TGTGCCAGCAGTGAACCACGGGGGAGGGACTACGAGCAGTACGTC.

The chain combines TRBV27 with TRBJ1-1; possibly TRBD1 for D (6 bases). Germline V CDR1 and CDR2: MNHEY, SMNVEV (reference sequence). This CDR3 region has 15 residues. V lost 2 bases and J 5 bases, leaving 15 bases between the germline ends. The CDR3 reads CASSLIGGAGTEAFF. CDR3 DNA sequence: TGTGCCAGCAGTTTAATTGGGGGGGCAGGGACTGAAGCTTTCTTT.

The chain joins TRBV19 to TRBJ2-1; D may be TRBD2 (6 bases). V was clipped by 5 bases and J by 3 bases, with 14 bases between them. This CDR3 contains 15 residues. In germline, CDR1 is LNHDA, CDR2 SQIVND (reference sequence). The CDR3 sequence: CASSPEGTGYNEQFF. CDR3 DNA: TGTGCCAGTAGTCCAGAGGGGACTGGCTACAATGAGCAGTTCTTC.

The J gene is TRBJ2-7, the V gene TRBV27; a possible D gene is TRBD1 (8 bases). The V end lost 0 bases, the J end lost 4 bases, and 10 bases lay between the germline ends. The CDR3 runs 14 residues. Germline CDR1 and CDR2: MNHEY and SMNVEV (reference sequence). CDR3: CASSLSQGGYEQYF. The CDR3 DNA sequence: TGTGCCAGCAGTTTATCACAGGGGGGGTACGAGCAGTACTTC.

In regard to this clonotype: A much larger clonotype is one base distant, so this may be a read error. This chain uses TRBV7-6 with TRBJ2-1; D might be TRBD1 (6 bases). Germline loops: CDR1 SGHVS, CDR2 FNYEAQ. The CDR3 is 13 amino acids. The CDR3 sequence is CANSPAGVREQFF. As DNA, the CDR3 is TGTGCCAACAGCCCCGCAGGGGTAAGAGAGCAGTTCTTC.

This clonotype was counted at least ten times. The chain uses TRBV28 and TRBJ2-1, with TRBD1 identical over 7 bases. CDR3 length equals 15 residues. Germline assignment: CDR1 MDHEN and CDR2 SYDVKM. V shed 3 bases, J shed 5 bases, and the junction held 7 bases outside the gene matches. The CDR3 loop is CASSLGSGTDNEQFF. For the CDR3, the DNA is TGTGCCAGCAGTTTGGGTTCCGGGACAGACAATGAGCAGTTCTTC.

This clonotype was seen only a few times. The rearrangement links TRBV4-1 to TRBJ1-6; possible D gene TRBD1, 5 bases. Trimming left V 1 base short and J 4 bases short, with 11 bases between. The CDR3 extends over 16 amino acids. Germline assignment: CDR1 MGHRA and CDR2 YSYEKL. The CDR3 sequence is CASSQAGTDYNSPLHF. In DNA, the CDR3 is TGCGCCAGCAGCCAAGCCGGGACGGATTATAATTCACCCCTCCACTTT.

This clonotype was seen a few times. This rearrangement joins TRBV6-2 or TRBV6-3 to TRBJ2-5; D might be TRBD2 (6 bases). The CDR3 consists of 16 residues. V lost 2 bases to trimming and J lost 5 bases, with 18 bases between them. Germline CDR1 is MNHEY and CDR2 is SVGEGT. The CDR3 DNA sequence: TGTGCCAGCAGTTACCTGGGGACTCGGGGACGGGAGACCCAGTACTTC. Amino acids: CASSYLGTRGRETQYF.

The gene calls are TRBV7-4 and TRBJ2-3; 12 nucleotides align to TRBD2. This CDR3 has 18 amino acids. The V gene end was trimmed by 3 bases and the J gene end by 3 bases; junction bases not matched to a gene: 10. Germline V gene lookup returns CDR1 SGHVT and CDR2 SQSDAQ. CDR3 nucleotides: TGTGCCAGCAGCTTTGGCGTCCCGGGACTAGCGGGTACAGATACGCAGTATTTT. This encodes CASSFGVPGLAGTDTQYF.

CDR3 nucleotide sequence: TGTGCCAGCAGCTTCCCGGGCTTGGAGCAGTTCTTC. Protein product: CASSFPGLEQFF. The rearrangement links TRBV7-3 to TRBJ2-1; no clear D. Trimming removed 3 bases from V and 10 bases from J, with 10 bases in between. CDR1 and CDR2 (germline): SGHTA, FQGTGA. The CDR3 length is 12 residues. Complete variable domain (other parts from reference TRBV7-3 and TRBJ2-1): GAGVSQTPSNKVTEKGKYVELRCDPISGHTALYWYRQSLGQGPEFLIYFQGTGAADDSGLPNDRFFAVRPEGSVSTLKIQRTERGDSAVYLCASSFPGLEQFFGPGTRLTVL.

This clonotype was observed a few times. The J gene is TRBJ1-6, the V gene TRBV7-2; D remains ambiguous. The CDR3 is 14 amino acids. V shed 3 bases and J shed 5 bases, with 8 bases lying between them. Germline values: CDR1 SGHTA, CDR2 FQGNSA. This CDR3 reads CASSFRQHNSPLHF. CDR3 bases: TGTGCCAGCAGCTTTAGGCAACATAATTCACCCCTCCACTTT.

This chain connects TRBV7-8 to TRBJ1-5, with a weak D call TRBD1 (5 bases). Trimming cost V 5 bases and J 4 bases, with 21 bases left between them. Per germline, CDR1 SGHVS and CDR2 FQNEAQ. There are 17 residues in the CDR3. This CDR3 is CASSTYQLGRQNQPQHF. CDR3 in DNA: TGTGCCAGCAGCACATACCAACTGGGACGGCAAAATCAGCCCCAGCATTTT.

The sample holds a few counts of this clonotype. The V gene is TRBV4-2, the J gene TRBJ2-7; D uncertain. From germline, CDR1 is LGHNA and CDR2 YNFKEQ. CDR3 length equals 14 residues. V was shortened by 2 bases and J by 2 bases, with 10 bases between the two germline ends. The CDR3 DNA sequence: TGTGCCAGCAGCCAACCAGAAACCCCCTACGAGCAGTACTTC. It specifies CASSQPETPYEQYF.

This clonotype was recorded many times. CDR3 bases: TGTGCCAGCAGTTTAACAGGCCGGGCAACTAATGAAAAACTGTTTTTT. Amino acid sequence: CASSLTGRATNEKLFF. The rearrangement links TRBV27 to TRBJ1-4, with D possibly being TRBD1 (5 bases). Germline V lookup: CDR1 MNHEY, CDR2 SMNVEV (reference sequence). The CDR3 is 16 amino acids. V lost 2 bases to trimming and J lost 0 bases, with 10 bases between them.

To note about this clonotype: This could be a read error, since a much larger clone is one nucleotide away. This chain's CDR3 is CASSCLAGGSTDTQYF. The CDR3 coding sequence is TGTGCCAGCAGCTGCCTCGCCGGGGGGAGCACAGATACGCAGTATTTT. The chain links TRBV7-9 to TRBJ2-3, with 7 positions matching TRBD2. The trim removed 4 bases at V and 0 bases at J, leaving 7 bases unmatched. The V gene's germline CDR1 is SEHNR and CDR2 FQNEAQ (reference sequence). The CDR3 loop spans 16 amino acids.

This clonotype was found a few times. The chain carries TRBV20-1 and TRBJ1-5, with D possibly TRBD1 on 6 matching bases. This CDR3 is 16 amino acids long. The germline V gene has CDR1 DFQATT and CDR2 SNEGSKA (reference sequence). V shed 0 bases and J shed 4 bases, with 16 bases lying between them. CDR3 sequence (DNA): TGCAGTGCTAGAGAAGGGGCGTGGGGGGCAAATCAGCCCCAGCATTTT. It translates to CSAREGAWGANQPQHF.